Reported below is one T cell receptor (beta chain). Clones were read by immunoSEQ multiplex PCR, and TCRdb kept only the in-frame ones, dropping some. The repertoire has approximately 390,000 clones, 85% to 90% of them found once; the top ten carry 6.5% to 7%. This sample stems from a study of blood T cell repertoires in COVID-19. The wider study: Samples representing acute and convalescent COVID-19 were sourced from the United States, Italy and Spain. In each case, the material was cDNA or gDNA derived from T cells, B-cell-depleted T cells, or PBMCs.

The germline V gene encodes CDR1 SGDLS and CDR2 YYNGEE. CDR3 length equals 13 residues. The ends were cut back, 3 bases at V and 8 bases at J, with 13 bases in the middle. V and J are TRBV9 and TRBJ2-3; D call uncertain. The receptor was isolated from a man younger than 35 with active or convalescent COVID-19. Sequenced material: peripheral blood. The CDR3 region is CASSAESVVTQYF. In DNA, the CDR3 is TGTGCCAGCAGCGCCGAAAGTGTAGTTACGCAGTATTTT.